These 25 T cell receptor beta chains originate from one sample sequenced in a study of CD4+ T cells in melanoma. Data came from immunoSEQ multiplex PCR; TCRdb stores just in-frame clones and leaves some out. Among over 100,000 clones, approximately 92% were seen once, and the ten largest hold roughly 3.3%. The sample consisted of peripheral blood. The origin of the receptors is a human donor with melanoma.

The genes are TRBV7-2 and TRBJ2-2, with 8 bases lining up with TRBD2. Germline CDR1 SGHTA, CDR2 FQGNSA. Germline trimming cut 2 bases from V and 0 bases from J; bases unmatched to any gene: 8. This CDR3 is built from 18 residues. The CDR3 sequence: CASSLSSSGSANTGELFF. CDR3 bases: TGTGCCAGCAGCTTATCCTCCAGCGGGAGTGCGAACACCGGGGAGCTGTTTTTT.

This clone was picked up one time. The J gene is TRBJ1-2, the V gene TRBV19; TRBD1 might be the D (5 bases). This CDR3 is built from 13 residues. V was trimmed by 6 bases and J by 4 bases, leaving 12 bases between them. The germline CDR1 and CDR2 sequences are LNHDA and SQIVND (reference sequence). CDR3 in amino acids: CASRTLGGYGYTF. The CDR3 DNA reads TGTGCCAGTAGGACACTTGGGGGCTATGGCTACACCTTC.

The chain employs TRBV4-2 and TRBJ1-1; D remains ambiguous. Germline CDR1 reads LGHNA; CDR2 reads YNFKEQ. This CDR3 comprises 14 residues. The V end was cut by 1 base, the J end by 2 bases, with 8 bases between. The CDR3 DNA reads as TGTGCCAGCAGCCAAGTAGGTCGTAACACTGAAGCTTTCTTT. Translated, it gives CASSQVGRNTEAFF.

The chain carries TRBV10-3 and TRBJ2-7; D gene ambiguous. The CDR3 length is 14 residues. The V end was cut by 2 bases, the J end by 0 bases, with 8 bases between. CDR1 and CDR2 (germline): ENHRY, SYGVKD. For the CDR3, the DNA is TGTGCCATCAGTGAGATGCTCAGCTCCTACGAGCAGTACTTC. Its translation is CAISEMLSSYEQYF.

The CDR3 sequence is CASSLVPSSGNTIYF. The DNA for the CDR3 is TGTGCCAGCAGCTTGGTACCTAGCTCTGGAAACACCATATATTTT. This chain connects TRBV5-6 to TRBJ1-3, with D uncertain. The germline V gene encodes CDR1 SGHDT and CDR2 YYEEEE. The CDR3 runs to 15 residues. V shed 0 bases and J shed 0 bases, with 7 bases lying between them.

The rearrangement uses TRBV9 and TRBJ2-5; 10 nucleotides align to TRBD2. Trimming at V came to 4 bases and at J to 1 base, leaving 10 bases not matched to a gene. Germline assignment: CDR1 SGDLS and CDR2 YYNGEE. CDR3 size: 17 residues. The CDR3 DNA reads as TGTGCCAGCAGCTCCGAGATTGGGACTAGCGTCCAAGAGACCCAGTACTTC. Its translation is CASSSEIGTSVQETQYF. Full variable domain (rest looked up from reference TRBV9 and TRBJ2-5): DSGVTQTPKHLITATGQRVTLRCSPRSGDLSVYWYQQSLDQGLQFLIQYYNGEERAKGNILERFSAQQFPDLHSELNLSSLELGDSALYFCASSSEIGTSVQETQYFGPGTRLLVL.

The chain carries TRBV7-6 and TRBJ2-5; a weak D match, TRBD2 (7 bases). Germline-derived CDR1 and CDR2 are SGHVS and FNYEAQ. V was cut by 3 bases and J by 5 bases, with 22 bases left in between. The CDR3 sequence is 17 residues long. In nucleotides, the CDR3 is TGTGCCAGCAGCTTGCAAGGAGGCGGGGGCACCCCGGAGACCCAGTACTTC. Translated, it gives CASSLQGGGGTPETQYF.

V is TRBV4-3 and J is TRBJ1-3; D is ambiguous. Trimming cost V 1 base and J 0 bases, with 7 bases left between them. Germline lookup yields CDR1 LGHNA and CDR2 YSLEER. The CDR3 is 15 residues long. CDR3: CASSQGHGSGNTIYF. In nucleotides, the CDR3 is TGCGCCAGCAGCCAAGGGCATGGCTCTGGAAACACCATATATTTT.

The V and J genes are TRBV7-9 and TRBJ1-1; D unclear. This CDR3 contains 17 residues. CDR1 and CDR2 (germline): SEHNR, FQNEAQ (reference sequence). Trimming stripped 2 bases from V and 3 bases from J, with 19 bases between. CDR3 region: CASSLSLLLVTDTEAFF. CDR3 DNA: TGTGCCAGCAGCTTATCGCTTCTATTAGTCACGGACACTGAAGCTTTCTTT. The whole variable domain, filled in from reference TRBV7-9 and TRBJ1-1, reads DTGVSQNPRHKITKRGQNVTFRCDPISEHNRLYWYRQTLGQGPEFLTYFQNEAQLEKSRLLSDRFSAERPKGSFSTLEIQRTEQGDSAMYLCASSLSLLLVTDTEAFFGQGTRLTVV.

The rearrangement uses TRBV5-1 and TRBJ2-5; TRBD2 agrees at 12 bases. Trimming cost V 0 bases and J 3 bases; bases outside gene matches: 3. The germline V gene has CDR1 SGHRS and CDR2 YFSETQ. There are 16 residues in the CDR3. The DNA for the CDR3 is TGCGCCAGCAGCTTGGCGGCTAGCGGGGGGGAAGAGACCCAGTACTTC. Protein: CASSLAASGGEETQYF.

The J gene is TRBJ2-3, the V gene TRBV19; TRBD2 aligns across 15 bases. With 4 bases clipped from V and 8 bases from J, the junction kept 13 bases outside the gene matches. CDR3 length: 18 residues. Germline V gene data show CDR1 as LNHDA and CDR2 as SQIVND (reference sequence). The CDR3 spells CASSTSGTSGGKRGTQYF. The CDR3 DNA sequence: TGTGCCAGTAGTACCTCCGGGACTAGCGGGGGGAAGCGCGGTACGCAGTATTTT. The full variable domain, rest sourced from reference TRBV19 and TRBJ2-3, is DGGITQSPKYLFRKEGQNVTLSCEQNLNHDAMYWYRQDPGQGLRLIYYSQIVNDFQKGDIAEGYSVSREKKESFPLTVTSAQKNPTAFYLCASSTSGTSGGKRGTQYFGPGTRLTVL.

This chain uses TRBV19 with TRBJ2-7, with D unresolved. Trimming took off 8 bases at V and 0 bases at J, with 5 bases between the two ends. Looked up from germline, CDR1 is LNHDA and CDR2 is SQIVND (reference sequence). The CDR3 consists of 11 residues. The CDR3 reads CASFSSYEQYF. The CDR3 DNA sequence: TGTGCCAGTTTCAGCTCCTACGAGCAGTACTTC.

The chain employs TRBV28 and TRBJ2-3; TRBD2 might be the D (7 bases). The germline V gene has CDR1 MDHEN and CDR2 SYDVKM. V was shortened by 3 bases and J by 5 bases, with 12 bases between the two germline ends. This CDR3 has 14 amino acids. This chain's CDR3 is CASSLGGPQDTQYF. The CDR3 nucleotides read TGTGCCAGCAGTTTGGGGGGGCCTCAAGATACGCAGTATTTT.

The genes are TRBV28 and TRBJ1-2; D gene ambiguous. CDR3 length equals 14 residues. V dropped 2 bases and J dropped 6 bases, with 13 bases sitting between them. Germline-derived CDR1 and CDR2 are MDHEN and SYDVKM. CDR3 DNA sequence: TGTGCCAGCAGTTTAGTTAGCCAGGAAGATGGCTACACCTTC. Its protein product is CASSLVSQEDGYTF.

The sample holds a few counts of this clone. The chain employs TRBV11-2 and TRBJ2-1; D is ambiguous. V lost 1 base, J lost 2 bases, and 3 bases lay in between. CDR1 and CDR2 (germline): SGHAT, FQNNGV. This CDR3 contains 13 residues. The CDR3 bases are TGTGCCAGCAGCTTAGCCCCCTACAATGAGCAGTTCTTC. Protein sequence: CASSLAPYNEQFF.

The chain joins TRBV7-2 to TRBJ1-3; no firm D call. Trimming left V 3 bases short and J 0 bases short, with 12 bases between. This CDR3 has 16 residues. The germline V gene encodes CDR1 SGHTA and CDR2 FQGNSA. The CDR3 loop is CASSLVYTNSGNTIYF. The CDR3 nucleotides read TGTGCCAGCAGCTTGGTTTACACAAACTCTGGAAACACCATATATTTT.

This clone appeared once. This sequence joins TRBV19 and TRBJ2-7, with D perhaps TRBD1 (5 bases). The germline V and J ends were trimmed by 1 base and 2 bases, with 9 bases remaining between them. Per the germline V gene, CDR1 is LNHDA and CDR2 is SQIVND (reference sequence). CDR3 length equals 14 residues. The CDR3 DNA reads TGTGCCAGTAGTATAGGTGGGGCAGCCTACGAGCAGTACTTC. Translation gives CASSIGGAAYEQYF.

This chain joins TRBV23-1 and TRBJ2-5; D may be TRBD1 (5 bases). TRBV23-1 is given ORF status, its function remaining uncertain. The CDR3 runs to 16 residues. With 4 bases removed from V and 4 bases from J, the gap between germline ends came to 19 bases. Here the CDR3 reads CASSLNRTIVRETQYF. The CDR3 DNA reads TGCGCCAGCAGTCTAAACAGGACGATCGTCCGAGAGACCCAGTACTTC.

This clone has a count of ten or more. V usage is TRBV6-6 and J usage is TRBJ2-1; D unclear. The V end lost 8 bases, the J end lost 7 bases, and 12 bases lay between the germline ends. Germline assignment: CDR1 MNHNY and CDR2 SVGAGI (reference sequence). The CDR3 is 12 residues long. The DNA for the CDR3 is TGTGCCAGCTCAAGGCCGAGGAATGAGCAGTTCTTC. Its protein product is CASSRPRNEQFF.

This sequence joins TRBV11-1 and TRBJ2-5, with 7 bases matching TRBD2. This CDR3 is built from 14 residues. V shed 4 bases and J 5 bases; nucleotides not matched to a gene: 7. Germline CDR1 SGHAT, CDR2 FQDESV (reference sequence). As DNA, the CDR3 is TGTGCCAGCAGCTCCGGACTAGGAGGGGAGACCCAGTACTTC. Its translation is CASSSGLGGETQYF.

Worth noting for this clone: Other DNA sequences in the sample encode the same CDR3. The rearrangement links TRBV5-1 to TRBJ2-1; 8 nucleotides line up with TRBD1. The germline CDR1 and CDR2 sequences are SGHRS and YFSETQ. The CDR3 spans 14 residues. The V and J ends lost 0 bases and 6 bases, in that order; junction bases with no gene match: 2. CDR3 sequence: CASSLGTGGNEQFF. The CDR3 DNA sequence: TGCGCCAGCAGCTTGGGAACAGGGGGCAATGAGCAGTTCTTC.

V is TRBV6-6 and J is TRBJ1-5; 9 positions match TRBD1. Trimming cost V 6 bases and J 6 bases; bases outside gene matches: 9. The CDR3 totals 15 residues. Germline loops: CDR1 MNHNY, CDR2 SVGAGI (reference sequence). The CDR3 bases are TGTGCCAGCAGCCCCCGGGACAGGGTGGCTCAGCCCCAGCATTTT. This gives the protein CASSPRDRVAQPQHF.

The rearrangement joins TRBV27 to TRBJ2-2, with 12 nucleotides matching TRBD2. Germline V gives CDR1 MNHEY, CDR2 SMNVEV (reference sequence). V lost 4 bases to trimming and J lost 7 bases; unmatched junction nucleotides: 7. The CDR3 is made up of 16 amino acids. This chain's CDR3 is CASSSPSGRANGELFF. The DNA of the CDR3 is TGTGCCAGCAGTTCCCCTAGCGGGAGGGCGAACGGGGAGCTGTTTTTT.

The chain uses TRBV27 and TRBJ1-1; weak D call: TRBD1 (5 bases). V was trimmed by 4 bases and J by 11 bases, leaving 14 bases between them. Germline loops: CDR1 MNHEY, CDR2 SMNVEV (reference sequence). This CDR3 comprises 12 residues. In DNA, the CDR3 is TGTGCCAGCAGTTCCTCATCGGGGGTGGCTTTCTTT. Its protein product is CASSSSSGVAFF.

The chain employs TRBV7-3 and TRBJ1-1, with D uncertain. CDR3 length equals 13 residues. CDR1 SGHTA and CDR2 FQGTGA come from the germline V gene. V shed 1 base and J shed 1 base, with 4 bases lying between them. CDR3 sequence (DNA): TGTGCCAGCAGCTTAAAAAGGAACACTGAAGCTTTCTTT. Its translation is CASSLKRNTEAFF.